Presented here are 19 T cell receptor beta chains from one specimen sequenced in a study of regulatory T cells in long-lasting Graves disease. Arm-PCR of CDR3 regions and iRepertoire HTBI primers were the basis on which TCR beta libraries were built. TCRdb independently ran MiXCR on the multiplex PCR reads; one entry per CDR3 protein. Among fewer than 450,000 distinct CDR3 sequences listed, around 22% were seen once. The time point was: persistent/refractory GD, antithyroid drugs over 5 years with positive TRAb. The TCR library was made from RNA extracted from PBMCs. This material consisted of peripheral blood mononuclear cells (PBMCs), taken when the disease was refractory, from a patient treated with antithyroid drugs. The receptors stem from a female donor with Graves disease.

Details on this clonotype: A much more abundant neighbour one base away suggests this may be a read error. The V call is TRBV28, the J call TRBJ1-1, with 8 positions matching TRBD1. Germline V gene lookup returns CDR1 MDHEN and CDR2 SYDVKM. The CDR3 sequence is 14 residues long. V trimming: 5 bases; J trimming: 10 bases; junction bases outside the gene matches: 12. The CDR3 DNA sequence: TGTGCCAGCAGTCGCCCCAGGGGGCTTGGTGGAGCTTTCTTT. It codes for CASSRPRGLGGAFF.

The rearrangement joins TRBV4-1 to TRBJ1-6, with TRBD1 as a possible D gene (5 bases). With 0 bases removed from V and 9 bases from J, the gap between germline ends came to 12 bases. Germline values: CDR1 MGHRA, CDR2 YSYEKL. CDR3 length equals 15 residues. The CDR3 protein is CASSQDRVFTSPLHF. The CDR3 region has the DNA TGCGCCAGCAGCCAAGACAGGGTCTTCACTTCACCCCTCCACTTT.

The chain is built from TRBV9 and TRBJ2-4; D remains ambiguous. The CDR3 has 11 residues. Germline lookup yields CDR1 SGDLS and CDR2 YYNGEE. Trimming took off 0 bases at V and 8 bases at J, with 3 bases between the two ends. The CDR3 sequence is CASSVGDIQYF. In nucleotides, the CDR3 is TGTGCCAGCAGCGTAGGAGACATTCAGTACTTC.

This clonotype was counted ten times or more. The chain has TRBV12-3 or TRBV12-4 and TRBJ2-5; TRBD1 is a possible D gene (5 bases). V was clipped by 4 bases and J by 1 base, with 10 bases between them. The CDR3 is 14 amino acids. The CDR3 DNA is TGTGCCAGCAGTTCTAGACAGACCCAAGAGACCCAGTACTTC. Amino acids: CASSSRQTQETQYF.

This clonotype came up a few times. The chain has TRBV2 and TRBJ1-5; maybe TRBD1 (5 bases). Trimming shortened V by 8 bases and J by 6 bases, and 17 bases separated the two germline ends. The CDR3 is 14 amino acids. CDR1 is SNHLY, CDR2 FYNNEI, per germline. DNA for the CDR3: TGTGCCAGCGGGACTCTAAGAGCCTCTCAGCCCCAGCATTTT. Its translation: CASGTLRASQPQHF.

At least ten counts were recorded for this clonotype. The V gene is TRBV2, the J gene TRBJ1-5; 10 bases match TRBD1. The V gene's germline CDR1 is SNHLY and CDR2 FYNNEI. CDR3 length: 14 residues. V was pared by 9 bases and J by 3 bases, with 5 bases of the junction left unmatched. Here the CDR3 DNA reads TGTGCCAGTGCGGACAGGGGGGTCAATCAGCCCCAGCATTTT. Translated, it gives CASADRGVNQPQHF.

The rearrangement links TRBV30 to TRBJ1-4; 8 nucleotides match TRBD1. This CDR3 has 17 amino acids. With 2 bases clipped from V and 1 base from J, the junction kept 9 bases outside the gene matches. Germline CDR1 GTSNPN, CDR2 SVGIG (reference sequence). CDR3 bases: TGTGCCTGGAGTATCAACGGACAGGGCCGAACTAATGAAAAACTGTTTTTT. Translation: CAWSINGQGRTNEKLFF.

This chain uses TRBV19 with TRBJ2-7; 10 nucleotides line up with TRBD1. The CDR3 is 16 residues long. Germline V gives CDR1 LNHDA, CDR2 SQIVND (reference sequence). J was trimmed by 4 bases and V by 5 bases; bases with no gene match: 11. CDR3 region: CASSQTRQGASYEQYF. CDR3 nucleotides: TGTGCCAGTAGTCAAACCAGACAGGGGGCATCTTACGAGCAGTACTTC.

This chain's CDR3 is CASRTGTGGRADTQYF. The CDR3 region has the DNA TGTGCCAGCAGGACCGGGACAGGGGGCCGGGCAGATACGCAGTATTTT. This chain connects TRBV6-4 to TRBJ2-3, with 12 bases lining up with TRBD1. With V trimmed by 6 bases and J by 4 bases, 8 bases remained unmatched. CDR3 length equals 16 residues. Germline values: CDR1 MRHNA, CDR2 SNTAGT.

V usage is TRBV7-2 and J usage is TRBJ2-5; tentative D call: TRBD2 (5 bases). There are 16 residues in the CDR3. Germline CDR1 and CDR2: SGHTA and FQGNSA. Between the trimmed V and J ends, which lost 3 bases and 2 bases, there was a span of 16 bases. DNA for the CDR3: TGTGCCAGCAGCTTGACGCGGACTGTGCTTCAAGAGACCCAGTACTTC. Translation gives CASSLTRTVLQETQYF.

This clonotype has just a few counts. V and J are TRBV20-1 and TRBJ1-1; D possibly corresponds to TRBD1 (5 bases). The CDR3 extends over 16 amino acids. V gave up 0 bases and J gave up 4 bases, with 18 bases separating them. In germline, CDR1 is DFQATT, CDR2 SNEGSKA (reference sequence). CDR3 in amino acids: CSARDLLGAEGTEAFF. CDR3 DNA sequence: TGCAGTGCTAGAGATCTACTTGGGGCGGAGGGCACTGAAGCTTTCTTT.

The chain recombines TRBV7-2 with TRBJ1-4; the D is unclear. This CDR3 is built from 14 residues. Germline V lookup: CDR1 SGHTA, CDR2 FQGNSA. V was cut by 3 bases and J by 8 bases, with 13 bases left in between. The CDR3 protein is CASSFGVNFEKLFF. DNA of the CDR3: TGTGCCAGCAGCTTTGGCGTAAATTTCGAAAAACTGTTTTTT.

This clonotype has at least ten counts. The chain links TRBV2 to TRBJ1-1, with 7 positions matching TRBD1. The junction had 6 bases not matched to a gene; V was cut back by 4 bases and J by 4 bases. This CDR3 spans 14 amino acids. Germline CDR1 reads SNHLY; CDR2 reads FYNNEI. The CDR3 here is CASSGQGGSTEAFF. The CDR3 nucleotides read TGTGCCAGCAGTGGACAGGGAGGAAGCACTGAAGCTTTCTTT. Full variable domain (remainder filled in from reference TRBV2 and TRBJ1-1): EPEVTQTPSHQVTQMGQEVILRCVPISNHLYFYWYRQILGQKVEFLVSFYNNEISEKSEIFDDQFSVERPDGSNFTLKIRSTKLEDSAMYFCASSGQGGSTEAFFGQGTRLTVV.

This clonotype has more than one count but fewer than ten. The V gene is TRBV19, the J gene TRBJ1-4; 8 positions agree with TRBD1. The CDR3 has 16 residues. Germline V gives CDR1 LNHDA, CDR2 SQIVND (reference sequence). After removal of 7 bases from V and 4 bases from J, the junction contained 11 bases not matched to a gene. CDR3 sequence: CASTTGTGVNNEKLFF. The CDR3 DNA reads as TGTGCCAGTACCACCGGGACAGGAGTGAATAATGAAAAACTGTTTTTT.

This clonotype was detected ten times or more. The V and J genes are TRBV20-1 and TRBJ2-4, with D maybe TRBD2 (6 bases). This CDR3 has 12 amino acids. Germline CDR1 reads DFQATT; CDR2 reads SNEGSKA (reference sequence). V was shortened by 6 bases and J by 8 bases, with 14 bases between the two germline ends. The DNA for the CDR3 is TGCAGTGCCAGGGACTCCTGGGACATTCAGTACTTC. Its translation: CSARDSWDIQYF.

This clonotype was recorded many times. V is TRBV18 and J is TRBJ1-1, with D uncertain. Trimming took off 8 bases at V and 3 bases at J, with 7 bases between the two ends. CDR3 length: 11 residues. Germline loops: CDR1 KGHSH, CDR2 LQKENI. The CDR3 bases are TGTGCCAGCAGTCCGGACACTGAAGCTTTCTTT. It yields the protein CASSPDTEAFF. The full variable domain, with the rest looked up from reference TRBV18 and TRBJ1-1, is NAGVMQNPRHLVRRRGQEARLRCSPMKGHSHVYWYRQLPEEGLKFMVYLQKENIIDESGMPKERFSAEFPKEGPSILRIQQVVRGDSAAYFCASSPDTEAFFGQGTRLTVV.

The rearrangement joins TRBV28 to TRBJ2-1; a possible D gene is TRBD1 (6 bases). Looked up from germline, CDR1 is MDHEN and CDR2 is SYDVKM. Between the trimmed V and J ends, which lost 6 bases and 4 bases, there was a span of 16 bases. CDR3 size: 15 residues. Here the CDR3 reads CASRGWQGSYNEQFF. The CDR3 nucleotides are TGTGCCAGCAGGGGATGGCAGGGGAGTTACAATGAGCAGTTCTTC.

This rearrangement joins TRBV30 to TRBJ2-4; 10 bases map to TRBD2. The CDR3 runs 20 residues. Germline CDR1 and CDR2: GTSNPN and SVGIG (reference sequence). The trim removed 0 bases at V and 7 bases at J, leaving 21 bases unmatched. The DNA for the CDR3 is TGTGCCTGGAGTGTTCGGCTAGCGGGAGAGTCCCCACCAAATTGGAACATTCAGTACTTC. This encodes CAWSVRLAGESPPNWNIQYF.

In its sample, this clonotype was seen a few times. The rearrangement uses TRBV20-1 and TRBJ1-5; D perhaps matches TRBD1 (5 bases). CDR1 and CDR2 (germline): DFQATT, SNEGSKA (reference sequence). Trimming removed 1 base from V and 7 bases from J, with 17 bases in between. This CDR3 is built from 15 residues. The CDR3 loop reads CSARVAGAEGQPQHF. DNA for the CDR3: TGCAGTGCTAGAGTGGCGGGTGCCGAGGGGCAGCCCCAGCATTTT.